The source of this T cell receptor beta chain is a study of blood T cell repertoires in COVID-19 (dated by TCRdb to 2018 to 2021). Background on the whole study: Samples from collaborators originated in the United States, Italy and Spain and spanned both the acute and convalescent phases of COVID-19. The material from the prospective study consisted of cDNA or gDNA derived from T cells, B-cell-depleted T cells, or PBMCs. The dataset comprised deeply sampled blood TCRbeta repertoires from subjects exposed to, actively infected with, or recovered from COVID-19. A freely available public database, intended as a resource for researchers studying the immune response to SARS-CoV-2, is where the repertoires were released. Samples were obtained from the ongoing ImmuneRACE study (first 160 participants) and from 1,254 subjects provided by 6 global collaborators. Nearly every sample came with metadata listing a de-identified subject ID, COVID-19 status, age in years and sex. Where available, HLA class I and class II types were obtained from metadata supplied by the sample provider rather than from assay-based typing. Overall study results and their limits: Clinical and demographic metadata were provided uncurated, with the amount varying by source and participant.

As to this clone: The clone's antigen remains unknown. No base quality values were provided; no much bigger clone lies one nucleotide off.

The collaborating institutions used their own protocols to collect whole blood in K2EDTA tubes. For TCRbeta analysis, collaborators shipped samples in one of three forms: frozen whole blood, isolated PBMCs, or DNA extracted from either of those sample types. Trimming takes 5 bases from V and 0 bases from J, and the germline ends sit 14 bases apart. According to the germline V gene, CDR1 reads SGHVS and CDR2 reads FQNEAQ. The CDR3 contains 17 residues, cysteine and phenylalanine counted. Here the CDR3 DNA is all that survives: 51 bases in frame from base 1. The immunoSEQ Assay, a bias-controlled multiplex PCR, was used to amplify TCRbeta CDR3 regions from genomic DNA. As for the authors' bioinformatics: Nucleated cell counts per sample were estimated from amplification of reference gene primers within the assay. To quantify the absolute abundance of each unique TCRbeta CDR3 rearrangement, sequence reads were collapsed and filtered. For each sample, productive Simpson clonality was calculated as the square root of Simpson's diversity index across productive rearrangements. Drawn from immuneACCESS, this table holds only the in-frame rearrangements with V and J called that TCRdb kept. Clones are partly lost; checked studies trace under half to an unresolved V gene and leave the rest unexplained. That table furnishes V, J and clone size, whereas the DNA furnished D and trimming. The sample yields 37,000 or so clones; roughly 78% were counted once. The ten largest clones take up about 35% of the sample.

The origin of this receptor is a man in his sixties with acute or convalescent COVID-19. The sequencing sample was made of peripheral blood. The rearrangement joined TRBV7-8 to TRBJ2-6; no D gene is confidently identified. The CDR3 reads CASSPPQALSGANVLTF. At the DNA level, the sequence is TGTGCCAGCAGCCCCCCGCAGGCCCTCTCTGGGGCCAACGTCCTGACTTTC.